The subject of this entry is one T cell receptor (beta chain). This clonotype was seen many times. This receptor's antigen is unknown. The sample holds no much larger clone one base away, and base qualities are not on file. Ficoll-Paque density gradient centrifugation was used to isolate PBMCs. This entry comes from a study of T-cell memory formation after mild COVID-19 (dated by TCRdb to the early 2020s). The study in broad terms: TCR sequence clusters from the two donors were found to be largely donor specific. T-cell clones expanding and contracting after mild COVID-19 in two donors were tracked by longitudinal TCRalpha and TCRbeta repertoire sequencing. The cohort comprised two young, previously healthy adult volunteers, one female and one male.

Including the terminal cysteine and phenylalanine, the CDR3 comprises 15 residues. CDR3 DNA is the only sequence kept; it has 45 bases, read in frame from the first base. V and J are trimmed by 5 bases and 3 bases, and the gene matches miss 7 bases of the junction. CDR1 is given as LGHNA and CDR2 as YSLEER, both from the germline V gene. Sequenced on an Illumina NovaSeq 6000. cDNA libraries for TCRalpha and TCRbeta were prepared by 5'RACE using constant-segment primers, with sample barcodes and unique molecular identifiers added. RNA was extracted from every sample with Trizol reagent. Amplification of the libraries took two PCR steps, and the second step added a second sample barcode plus Illumina TruSeq adapters. The libraries were sequenced on an Illumina NovaSeq using 2 x 150 bp paired-end reads. Processing in the source paper ran as follows. With migec v1.2.7, reads were demultiplexed and then collapsed into UMI-guided consensus sequences. Using mixcr v2.1.11, the UMI consensuses were aligned to TRA and TRB V and J templates and assembled into clonotypes. A clonotype was counted as expanded or contracted only if both edgeR and NoisET called the change significant, with noise models trained on biological replicates. edgeR calls used a false discovery rate-adjusted p below 0.01 and a log2 fold-change threshold of 1. As an exploratory analysis of dynamics, max-normalized trajectories of the 1000 most abundant clonotypes were examined by PCA with hierarchical clustering. Separately sequenced CD4+ and CD8+ repertoires were used to assign a CD4 or CD8 phenotype to each responding clone. TCRdb redid the processing of the public reads, applying fastp at Q25 and MiXCR, and retained in-frame beta chains. Identical CDR3 protein sequences are pooled into one entry, listed with their most common genes and DNA. The V and J calls shown here were made by TCRdb, not taken from the authors' results. This sample gives 50,000 to 70,000 distinct CDR3 sequences in total; more than 9% of them show up just once. The ten largest clones take up more than 20% of the sample.

What the research found in general, with its limitations: Contracting CD4+ clones appeared mostly in the CM and EM memory subsets, whereas CD8+ clones were enriched in EMRA. SARS-CoV-2 specificity was not confirmed for the second-wave clones peaking on day 37. Some responding clones were detected in pre-infection memory, suggesting pre-existing cross-reactive memory T cells joined the SARS-CoV-2 response. The study covered only two mild cases, and larger cohorts including severe cases with pre-infection samples were considered necessary. From day 15 to 85, contracting clones showed balanced CD4/CD8 phenotypes, whereas a second wave of clones that expanded from day 15 to 37 leaned towards CD4+.

Recombination linked TRBV4-3 to TRBJ2-3; TRBD2 lines up with 8 middle nucleotides. This receptor was identified in a man aged 18-30 years who had mild COVID-19 (a few samples of this study predate the infection). The sample titles of this study are shuffled in the database, so cell type and time point are left out; the donor was told from shared clones. The sample taken for sequencing was PBMCs or a T cell subset sorted from them (not recorded which). The DNA is TGCGCCAGCAGCTACAACGGGGGGGCAACAGATACGCAGTATTTT. Translated, this gives CASSYNGGATDTQYF.